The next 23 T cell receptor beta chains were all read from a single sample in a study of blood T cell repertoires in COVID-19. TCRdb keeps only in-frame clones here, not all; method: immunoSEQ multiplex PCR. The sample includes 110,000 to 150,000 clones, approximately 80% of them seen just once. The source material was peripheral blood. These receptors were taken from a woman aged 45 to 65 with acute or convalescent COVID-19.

This CDR3 is CASSPFRDSFDTEAFF. The CDR3 DNA reads as TGTGCCAGCAGTCCTTTTCGGGACAGCTTTGACACTGAAGCTTTCTTT. This rearrangement joins TRBV7-9 to TRBJ1-1; TRBD1 matches 7 bases. This CDR3 is built from 16 residues. Germline lookup yields CDR1 SEHNR and CDR2 FQNEAQ (reference sequence). The trim removed 6 bases at V and 3 bases at J, leaving 13 bases unmatched.

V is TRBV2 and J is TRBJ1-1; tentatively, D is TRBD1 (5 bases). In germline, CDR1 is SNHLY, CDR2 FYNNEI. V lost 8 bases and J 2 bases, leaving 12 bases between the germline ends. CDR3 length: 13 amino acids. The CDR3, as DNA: TGTGCCAGCCTACAGGACCCTAACACTGAAGCTTTCTTT. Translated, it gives CASLQDPNTEAFF.

The CDR3 reads CASSFGRLRTGNSPLHF. The CDR3 bases are TGTGCCAGCAGTTTTGGGAGATTAAGGACAGGGAATTCACCCCTCCACTTT. The genes are TRBV28 and TRBJ1-6, with 8 bases lining up with TRBD1. This CDR3 has 17 amino acids. Trimming took 3 bases from V and 7 from J; bases not matched to a gene: 11. Per germline, CDR1 MDHEN and CDR2 SYDVKM.

CDR3 nucleotides: TGTGCCAGCAGTTTAGCCCAGGGGGGTGGCCATCAGCCCCAGCATTTT. Its protein is CASSLAQGGGHQPQHF. The gene calls are TRBV28 and TRBJ1-5; 7 bases map to TRBD1. The CDR3 covers 16 residues. The V gene's germline CDR1 is MDHEN and CDR2 SYDVKM. V trimming: 2 bases; J trimming: 5 bases; junction bases outside the gene matches: 9.

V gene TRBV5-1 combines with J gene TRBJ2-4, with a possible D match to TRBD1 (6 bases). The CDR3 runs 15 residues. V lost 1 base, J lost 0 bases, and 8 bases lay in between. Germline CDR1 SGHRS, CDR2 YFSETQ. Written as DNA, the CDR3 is TGCGCCAGCAGCTTGCCGGGACAAGCCAAAAACATTCAGTACTTC. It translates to CASSLPGQAKNIQYF.

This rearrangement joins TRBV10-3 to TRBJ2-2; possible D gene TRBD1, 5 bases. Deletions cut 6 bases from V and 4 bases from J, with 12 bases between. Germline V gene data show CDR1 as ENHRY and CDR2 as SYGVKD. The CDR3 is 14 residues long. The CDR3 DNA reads TGTGCCATCAGACCGCAGGGTCGCACCGGGGAGCTGTTTTTT. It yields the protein CAIRPQGRTGELFF.

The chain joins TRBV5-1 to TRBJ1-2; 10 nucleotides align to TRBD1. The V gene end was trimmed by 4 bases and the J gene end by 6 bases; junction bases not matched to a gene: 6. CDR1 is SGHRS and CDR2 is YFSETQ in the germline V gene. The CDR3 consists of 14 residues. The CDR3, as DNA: TGCGCCAGCAGCCCCGGACAGGGGGATGATGGCTACACCTTC. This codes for CASSPGQGDDGYTF.

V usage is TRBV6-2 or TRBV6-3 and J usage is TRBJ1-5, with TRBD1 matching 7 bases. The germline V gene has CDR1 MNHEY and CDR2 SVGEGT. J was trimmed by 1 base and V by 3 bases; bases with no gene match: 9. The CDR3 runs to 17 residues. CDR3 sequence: CASSYGGQMGSNQPQHF. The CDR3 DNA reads TGTGCCAGCAGTTATGGGGGACAGATGGGGAGCAATCAGCCCCAGCATTTT.

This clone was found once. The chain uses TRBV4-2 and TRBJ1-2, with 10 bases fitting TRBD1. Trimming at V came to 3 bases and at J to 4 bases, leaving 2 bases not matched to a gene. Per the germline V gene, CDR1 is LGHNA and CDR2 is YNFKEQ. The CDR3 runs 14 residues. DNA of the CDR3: TGTGCCAGCAGCCAGACAGGGGGCTTCTATGGCTACACCTTC. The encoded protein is CASSQTGGFYGYTF.

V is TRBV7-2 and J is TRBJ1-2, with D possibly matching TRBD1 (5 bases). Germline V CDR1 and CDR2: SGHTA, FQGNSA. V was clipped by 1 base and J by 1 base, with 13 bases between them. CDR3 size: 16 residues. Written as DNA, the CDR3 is TGTGCCAGCAGCTTAGTAGCGGGGCCGGGTAACTATGGCTACACCTTC. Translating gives CASSLVAGPGNYGYTF.

The CDR3 sequence is CASTPGTGSMNTEAFF. The DNA for the CDR3 is TGTGCCAGCACACCGGGGACAGGGTCTATGAACACTGAAGCTTTCTTT. The gene calls are TRBV6-6 and TRBJ1-1, with 9 bases aligning to TRBD1. CDR1 is MNHNY, CDR2 SVGAGI, per germline (reference sequence). The V gene end was trimmed by 7 bases and the J gene end by 0 bases; junction bases not matched to a gene: 9. The CDR3 covers 16 residues.

The CDR3 is CASRPGGSSNQPQHF. The CDR3 DNA reads TGTGCCAGCAGGCCTGGGGGCTCCAGCAATCAGCCCCAGCATTTT. The chain carries TRBV6-5 and TRBJ1-5; a weak D match, TRBD1 (6 bases). Germline values: CDR1 MNHEY, CDR2 SVGAGI. The CDR3 sequence is 15 residues long. V was trimmed by 6 bases and J by 1 base, leaving 13 bases between them.

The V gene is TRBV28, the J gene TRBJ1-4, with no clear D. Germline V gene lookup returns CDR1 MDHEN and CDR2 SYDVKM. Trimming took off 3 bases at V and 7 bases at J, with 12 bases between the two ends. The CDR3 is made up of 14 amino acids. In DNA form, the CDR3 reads TGTGCCAGCAGTTTGTCAGGCGTAAGTGAAAAACTGTTTTTT. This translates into CASSLSGVSEKLFF.

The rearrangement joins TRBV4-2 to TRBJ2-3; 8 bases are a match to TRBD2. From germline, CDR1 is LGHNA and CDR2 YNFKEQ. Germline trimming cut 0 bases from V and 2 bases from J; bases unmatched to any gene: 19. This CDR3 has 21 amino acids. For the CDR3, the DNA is TGTGCCAGCAGCCAAGATCAAAAAAGACTAATCGGGGGGGCCCACACAGATACGCAGTATTTT. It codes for CASSQDQKRLIGGAHTDTQYF.

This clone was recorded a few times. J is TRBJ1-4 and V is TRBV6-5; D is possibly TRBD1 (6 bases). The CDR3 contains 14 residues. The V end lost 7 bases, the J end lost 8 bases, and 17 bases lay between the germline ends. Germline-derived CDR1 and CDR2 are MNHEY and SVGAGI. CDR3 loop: CASNLDRTTEKLFF. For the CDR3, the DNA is TGTGCCAGCAACCTAGACAGGACCACCGAAAAACTGTTTTTT.

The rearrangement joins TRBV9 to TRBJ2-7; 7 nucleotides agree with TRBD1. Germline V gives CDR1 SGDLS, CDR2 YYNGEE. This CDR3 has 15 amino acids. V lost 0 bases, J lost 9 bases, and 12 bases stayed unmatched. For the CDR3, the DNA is TGTGCCAGCAGCGTAGCCTCCTCGGGACAGATAAGGCAGTACTTC. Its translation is CASSVASSGQIRQYF. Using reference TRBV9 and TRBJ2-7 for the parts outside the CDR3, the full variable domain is DSGVTQTPKHLITATGQRVTLRCSPRSGDLSVYWYQQSLDQGLQFLIQYYNGEERAKGNILERFSAQQFPDLHSELNLSSLELGDSALYFCASSVASSGQIRQYFGPGTRLTVT.

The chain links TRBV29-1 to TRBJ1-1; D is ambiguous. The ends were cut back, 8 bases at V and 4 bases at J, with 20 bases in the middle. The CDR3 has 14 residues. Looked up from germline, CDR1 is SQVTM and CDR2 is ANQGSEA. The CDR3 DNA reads TGCAGCTTTGTTCTCGGGAATACTGGCACTGAAGCTTTCTTT. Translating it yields CSFVLGNTGTEAFF.

CDR3 region: CASSTIVGTDTQYF. The DNA for the CDR3 is TGTGCCAGCAGTACAATTGTTGGCACAGATACGCAGTATTTT. This rearrangement joins TRBV7-9 to TRBJ2-3; D gene uncertain. Trimming pared 6 bases from V and 1 base from J, leaving 11 bases between. CDR1 is SEHNR and CDR2 is FQNEAQ in the germline V gene (reference sequence). This CDR3 region has 14 residues.

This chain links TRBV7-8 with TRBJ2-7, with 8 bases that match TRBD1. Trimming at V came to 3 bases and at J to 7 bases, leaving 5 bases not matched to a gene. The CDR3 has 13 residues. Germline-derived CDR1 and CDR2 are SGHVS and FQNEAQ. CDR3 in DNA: TGTGCCAGCAGCTTGGAATACAGGGGGGAGCAGTACTTC. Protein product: CASSLEYRGEQYF.

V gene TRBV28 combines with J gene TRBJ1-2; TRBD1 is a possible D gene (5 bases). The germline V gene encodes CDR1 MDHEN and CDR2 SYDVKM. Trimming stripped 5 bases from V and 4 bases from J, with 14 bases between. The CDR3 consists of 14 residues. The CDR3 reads CASSRSTGRYGYTF. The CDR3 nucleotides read TGTGCCAGCAGTCGTAGTACAGGTCGCTATGGCTACACCTTC.

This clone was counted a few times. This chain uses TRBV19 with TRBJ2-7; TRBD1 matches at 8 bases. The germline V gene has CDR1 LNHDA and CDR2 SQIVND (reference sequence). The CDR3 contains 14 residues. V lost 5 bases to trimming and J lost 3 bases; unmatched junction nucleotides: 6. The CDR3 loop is CASSFRTGFYEQYF. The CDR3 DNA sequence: TGTGCCAGTAGTTTCCGGACAGGGTTCTACGAGCAGTACTTC.

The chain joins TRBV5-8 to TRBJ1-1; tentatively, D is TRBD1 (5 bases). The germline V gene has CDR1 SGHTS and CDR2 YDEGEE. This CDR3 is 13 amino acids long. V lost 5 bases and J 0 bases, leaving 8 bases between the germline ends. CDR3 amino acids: CASSLTVNTEAFF. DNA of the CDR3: TGTGCCAGCAGTTTGACAGTGAACACTGAAGCTTTCTTT. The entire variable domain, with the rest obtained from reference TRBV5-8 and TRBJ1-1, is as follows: EAGVTQSPTHLIKTRGQQATLRCSPISGHTSVYWYQQALGLGLQFLLWYDEGEERNRGNFPPRFSGRQFPNYSSELNVNALELEDSALYLCASSLTVNTEAFFGQGTRLTVV.

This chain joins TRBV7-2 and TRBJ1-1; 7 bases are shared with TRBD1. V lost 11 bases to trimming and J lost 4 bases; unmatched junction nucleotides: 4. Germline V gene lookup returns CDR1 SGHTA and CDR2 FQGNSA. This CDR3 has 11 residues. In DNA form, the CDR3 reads TGTGCCGCCTCAGGGGGCACTGAAGCTTTCTTT. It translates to CAASGGTEAFF.